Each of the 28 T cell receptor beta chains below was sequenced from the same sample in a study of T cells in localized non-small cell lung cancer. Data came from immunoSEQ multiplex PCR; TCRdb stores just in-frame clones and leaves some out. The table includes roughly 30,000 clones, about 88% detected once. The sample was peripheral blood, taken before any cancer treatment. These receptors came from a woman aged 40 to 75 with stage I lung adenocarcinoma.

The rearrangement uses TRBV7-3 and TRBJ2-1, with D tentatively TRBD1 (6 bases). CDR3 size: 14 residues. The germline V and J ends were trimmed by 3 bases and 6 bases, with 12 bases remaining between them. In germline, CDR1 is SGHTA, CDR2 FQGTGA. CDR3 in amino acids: CASSLAGQLNEQFF. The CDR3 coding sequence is TGTGCCAGCAGCTTGGCCGGACAGCTCAATGAGCAGTTCTTC.

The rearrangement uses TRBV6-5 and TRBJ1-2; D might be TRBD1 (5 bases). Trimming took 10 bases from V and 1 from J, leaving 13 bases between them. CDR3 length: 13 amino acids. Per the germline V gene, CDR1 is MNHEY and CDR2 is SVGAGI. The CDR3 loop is CATTRGINYGYTF. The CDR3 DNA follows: TGTGCCACTACGAGGGGCATTAACTATGGCTACACCTTC.

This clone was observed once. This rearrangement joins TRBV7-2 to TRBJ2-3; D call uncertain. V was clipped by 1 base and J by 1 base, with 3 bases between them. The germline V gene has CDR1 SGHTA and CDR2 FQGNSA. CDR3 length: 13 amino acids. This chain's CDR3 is CASSLGGTDTQYF. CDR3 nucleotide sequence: TGTGCCAGCAGCTTAGGAGGCACAGATACGCAGTATTTT.

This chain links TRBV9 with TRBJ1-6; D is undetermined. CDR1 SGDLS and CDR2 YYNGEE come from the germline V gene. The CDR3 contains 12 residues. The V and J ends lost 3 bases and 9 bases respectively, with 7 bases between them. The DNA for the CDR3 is TGTGCCAGCAGCGATGGACGTTCACCCCTCCACTTT. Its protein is CASSDGRSPLHF.

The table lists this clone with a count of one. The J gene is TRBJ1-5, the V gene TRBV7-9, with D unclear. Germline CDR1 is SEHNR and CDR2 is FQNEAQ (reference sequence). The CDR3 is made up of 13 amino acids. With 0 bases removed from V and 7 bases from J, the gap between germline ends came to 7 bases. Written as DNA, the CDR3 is TGTGCCAGCAGCTTAGCGAGTAACCAGCCCCAGCATTTT. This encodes CASSLASNQPQHF.

CDR3 residues: CASSVGGLAGYTDTQYF. DNA for the CDR3: TGTGCCAGCAGCGTAGGAGGACTAGCGGGCTACACAGATACGCAGTATTTT. The chain recombines TRBV9 with TRBJ2-3; TRBD2 matches 11 bases. Per germline, CDR1 SGDLS and CDR2 YYNGEE. V was pared by 0 bases and J by 2 bases, with 5 bases of the junction left unmatched. The CDR3 totals 17 residues. Filled out from reference TRBV9 and TRBJ2-3, the complete variable domain reads DSGVTQTPKHLITATGQRVTLRCSPRSGDLSVYWYQQSLDQGLQFLIQYYNGEERAKGNILERFSAQQFPDLHSELNLSSLELGDSALYFCASSVGGLAGYTDTQYFGPGTRLTVL.

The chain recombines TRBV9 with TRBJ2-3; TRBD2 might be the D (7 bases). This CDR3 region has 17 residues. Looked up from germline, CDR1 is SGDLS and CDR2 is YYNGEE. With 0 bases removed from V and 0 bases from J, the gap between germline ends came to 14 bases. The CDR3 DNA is TGTGCCAGCAGCGTAGCGGGGGGCCATGCTAGCACAGATACGCAGTATTTT. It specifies CASSVAGGHASTDTQYF.

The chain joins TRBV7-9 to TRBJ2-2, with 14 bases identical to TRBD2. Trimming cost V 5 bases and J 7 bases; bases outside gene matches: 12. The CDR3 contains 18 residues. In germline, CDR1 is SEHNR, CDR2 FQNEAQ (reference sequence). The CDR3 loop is CASSPLGLAGAPGGELFF. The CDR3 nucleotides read TGTGCCAGCAGCCCGCTGGGACTAGCGGGGGCCCCGGGCGGGGAGCTGTTTTTT.

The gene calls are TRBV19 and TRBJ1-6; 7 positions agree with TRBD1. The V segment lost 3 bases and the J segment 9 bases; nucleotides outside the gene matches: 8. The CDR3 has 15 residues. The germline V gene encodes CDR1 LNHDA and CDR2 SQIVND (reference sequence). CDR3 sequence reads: CASSIEGQLVSPLHF. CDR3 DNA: TGTGCCAGTAGTATTGAGGGACAGCTGGTTTCACCCCTCCACTTT.

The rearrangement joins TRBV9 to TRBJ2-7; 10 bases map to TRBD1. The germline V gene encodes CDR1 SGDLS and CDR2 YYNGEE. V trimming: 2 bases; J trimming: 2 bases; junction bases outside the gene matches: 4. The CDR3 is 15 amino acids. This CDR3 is CASSVGQGPPYEQYF. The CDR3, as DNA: TGTGCCAGCAGCGTGGGACAGGGGCCCCCCTACGAGCAGTACTTC.

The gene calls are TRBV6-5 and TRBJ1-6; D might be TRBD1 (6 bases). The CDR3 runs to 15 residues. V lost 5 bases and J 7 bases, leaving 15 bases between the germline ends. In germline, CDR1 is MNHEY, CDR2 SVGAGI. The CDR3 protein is CASSRAGADNSPLHF. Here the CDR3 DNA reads TGTGCCAGCAGTCGCGCAGGGGCGGACAATTCACCCCTCCACTTT.

CDR3: CSVDVGVGHYGYTF. The CDR3, as DNA: TGCAGCGTCGACGTGGGGGTGGGACACTATGGCTACACCTTC. The chain carries TRBV29-1 and TRBJ1-2, with a possible D match to TRBD1 (5 bases). Germline V gene sequence: CDR1 SQVTM, CDR2 ANQGSEA. The CDR3 is made up of 14 amino acids. V was shortened by 6 bases and J by 3 bases, with 17 bases between the two germline ends.

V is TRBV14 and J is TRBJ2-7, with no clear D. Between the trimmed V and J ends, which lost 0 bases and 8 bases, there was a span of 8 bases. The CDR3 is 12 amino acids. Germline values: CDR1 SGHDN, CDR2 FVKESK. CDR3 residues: CASSQERTKQYF. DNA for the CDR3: TGTGCCAGCAGCCAAGAGCGGACGAAGCAGTACTTC. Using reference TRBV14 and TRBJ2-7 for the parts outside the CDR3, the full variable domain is EAGVTQFPSHSVIEKGQTVTLRCDPISGHDNLYWYRRVMGKEIKFLLHFVKESKQDESGMPNNRFLAERTGGTYSTLKVQPAELEDSGVYFCASSQERTKQYFGPGTRLTVT.

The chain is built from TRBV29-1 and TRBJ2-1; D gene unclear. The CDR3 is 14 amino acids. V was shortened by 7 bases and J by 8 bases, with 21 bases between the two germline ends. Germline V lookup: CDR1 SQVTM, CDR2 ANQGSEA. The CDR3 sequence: CSGRPSKKVHEQFF. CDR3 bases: TGCAGCGGGAGACCCTCAAAGAAAGTCCATGAGCAGTTCTTC.

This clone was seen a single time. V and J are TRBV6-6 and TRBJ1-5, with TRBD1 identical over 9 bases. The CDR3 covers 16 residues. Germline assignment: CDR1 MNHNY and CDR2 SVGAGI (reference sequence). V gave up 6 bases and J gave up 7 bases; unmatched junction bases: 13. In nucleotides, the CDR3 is TGTGCCAGCAGGGAAATACGGGGACAGGGCGGGCAGCCCCAGCATTTT. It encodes CASREIRGQGGQPQHF.

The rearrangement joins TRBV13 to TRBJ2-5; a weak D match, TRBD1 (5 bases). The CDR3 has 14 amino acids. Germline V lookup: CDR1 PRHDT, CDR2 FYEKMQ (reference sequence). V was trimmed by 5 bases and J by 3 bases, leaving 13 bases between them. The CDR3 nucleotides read TGTGCCAGCAGCCCCCGGACCAGGGAAGAGACCCAGTACTTC. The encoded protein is CASSPRTREETQYF.

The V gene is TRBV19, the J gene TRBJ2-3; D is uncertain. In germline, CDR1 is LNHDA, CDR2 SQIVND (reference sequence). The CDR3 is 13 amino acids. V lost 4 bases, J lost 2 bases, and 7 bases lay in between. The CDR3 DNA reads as TGTGCCAGTAGTACACAAATCACAGATACGCAGTATTTT. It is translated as CASSTQITDTQYF. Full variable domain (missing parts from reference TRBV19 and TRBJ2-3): DGGITQSPKYLFRKEGQNVTLSCEQNLNHDAMYWYRQDPGQGLRLIYYSQIVNDFQKGDIAEGYSVSREKKESFPLTVTSAQKNPTAFYLCASSTQITDTQYFGPGTRLTVL.

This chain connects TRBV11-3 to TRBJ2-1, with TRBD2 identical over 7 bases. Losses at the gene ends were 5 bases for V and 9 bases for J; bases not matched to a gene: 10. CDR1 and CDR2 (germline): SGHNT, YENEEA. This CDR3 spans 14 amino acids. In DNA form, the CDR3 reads TGTGCCAGCAGCCGAGGACTAGTGGCTACTGAGCAGTTCTTC. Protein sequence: CASSRGLVATEQFF.

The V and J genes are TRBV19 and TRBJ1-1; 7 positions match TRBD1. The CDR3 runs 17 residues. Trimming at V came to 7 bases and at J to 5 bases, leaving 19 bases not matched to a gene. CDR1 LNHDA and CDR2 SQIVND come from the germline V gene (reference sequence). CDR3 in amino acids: CASKPRTGQTSGTEAFF. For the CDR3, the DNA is TGTGCCAGTAAACCGAGAACGGGACAGACGAGCGGGACTGAAGCTTTCTTT.

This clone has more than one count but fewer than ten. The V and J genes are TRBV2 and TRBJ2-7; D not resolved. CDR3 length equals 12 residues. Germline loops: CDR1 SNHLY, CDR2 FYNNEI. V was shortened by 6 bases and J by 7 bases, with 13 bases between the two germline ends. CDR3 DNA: TGTGCCAGCAGCGTCAAGAGCGTGGAGCAGTACTTC. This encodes CASSVKSVEQYF.

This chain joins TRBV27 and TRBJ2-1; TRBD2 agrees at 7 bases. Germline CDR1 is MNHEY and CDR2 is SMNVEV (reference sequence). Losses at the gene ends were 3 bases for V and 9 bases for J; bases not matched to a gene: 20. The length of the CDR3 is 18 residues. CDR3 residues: CASSFFEDRGVMGGEQFF. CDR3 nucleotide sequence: TGTGCCAGCAGTTTCTTTGAAGATCGGGGGGTGATGGGTGGTGAGCAGTTCTTC.

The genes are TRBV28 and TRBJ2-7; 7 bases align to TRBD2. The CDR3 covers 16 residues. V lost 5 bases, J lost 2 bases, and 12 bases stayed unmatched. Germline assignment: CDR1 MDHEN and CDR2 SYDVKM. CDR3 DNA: TGTGCCAGCAGTCCCCTTTGGGCAGCGGGGACCTACGAGCAGTACTTC. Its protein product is CASSPLWAAGTYEQYF.

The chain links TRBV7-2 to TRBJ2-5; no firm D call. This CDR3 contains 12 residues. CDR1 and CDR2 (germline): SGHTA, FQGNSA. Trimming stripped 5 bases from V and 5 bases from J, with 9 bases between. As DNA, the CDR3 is TGTGCCAGCAGCCCTGATCGTGAGACCCAGTACTTC. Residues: CASSPDRETQYF.

CDR3 sequence: CASSLYTSGREQYF. DNA for the CDR3: TGTGCCAGCAGCTTGTATACTAGCGGAAGGGAGCAGTACTTC. This sequence joins TRBV7-2 and TRBJ2-7; 8 bases align to TRBD2. The CDR3 loop spans 14 amino acids. Germline loops: CDR1 SGHTA, CDR2 FQGNSA. V gave up 3 bases and J gave up 7 bases; unmatched junction bases: 8.

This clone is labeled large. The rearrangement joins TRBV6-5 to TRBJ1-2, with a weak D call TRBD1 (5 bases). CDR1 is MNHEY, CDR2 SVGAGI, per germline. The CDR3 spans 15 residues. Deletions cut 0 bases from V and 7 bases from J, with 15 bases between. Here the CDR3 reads CASSYSASGVGGYTF. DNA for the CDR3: TGTGCCAGCAGTTACTCGGCGTCGGGGGTAGGTGGCTACACCTTC.

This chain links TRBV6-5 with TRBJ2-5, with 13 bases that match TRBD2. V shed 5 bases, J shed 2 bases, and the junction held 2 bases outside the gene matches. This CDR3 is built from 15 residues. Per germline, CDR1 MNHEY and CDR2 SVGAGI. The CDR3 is CASSKLAGGQETQYF. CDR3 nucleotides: TGTGCCAGCAGTAAACTAGCGGGGGGGCAAGAGACCCAGTACTTC.

The CDR3 coding sequence is TGTGCCAGCAGTGTCGTTCCGGGACAAAACACCGGGGAGCTGTTTTTT. Translating gives CASSVVPGQNTGELFF. The chain recombines TRBV25-1 with TRBJ2-2, with D possibly matching TRBD1 (6 bases). Germline V gene lookup returns CDR1 MGHDK and CDR2 SYGVNS. V was cut by 4 bases and J by 2 bases, with 14 bases left in between. The CDR3 extends over 16 amino acids.

The CDR3 protein is CAISIMTGNNNYGYTF. DNA for the CDR3: TGTGCCATCAGTATAATGACAGGGAATAATAACTATGGCTACACCTTC. V and J are TRBV10-3 and TRBJ1-2; 7 positions match TRBD1. The V gene end was trimmed by 5 bases and the J gene end by 1 base; junction bases not matched to a gene: 10. Germline V gene sequence: CDR1 ENHRY, CDR2 SYGVKD. There are 16 residues in the CDR3.